Following are 10 T cell receptor beta chains from one sample sequenced in a study of blood T cell repertoires in COVID-19. Only in-frame clones appear in the TCRdb table, and some are missing; sequencing was by immunoSEQ multiplex PCR. The sample holds 250,000 to 350,000 clones, 70% to 90% seen once. Material for sequencing was peripheral blood. These receptors originate from a woman between 50 and 59 years old with COVID-19, enrolled during active disease.

The rearrangement links TRBV5-1 to TRBJ2-7; no reliable D call. The ends were cut back, 1 base at V and 4 bases at J, with 9 bases in the middle. Per the germline V gene, CDR1 is SGHRS and CDR2 is YFSETQ. The CDR3 covers 13 residues. CDR3 residues: CASSLFSGYEQYF. The CDR3 region has the DNA TGCGCCAGCAGCTTGTTTTCGGGTTACGAGCAGTACTTC. The whole variable domain, remainder taken from reference TRBV5-1 and TRBJ2-7, is KAGVTQTPRYLIKTRGQQVTLSCSPISGHRSVSWYQQTPGQGLQFLFEYFSETQRNKGNFPGRFSGRQFSNSRSEMNVSTLELGDSALYLCASSLFSGYEQYFGPGTRLTVT.

The rearrangement joins TRBV18 to TRBJ2-1; 14 bases agree with TRBD2. After removal of 3 bases from V and 8 bases from J, the junction contained 9 bases not matched to a gene. Germline values: CDR1 KGHSH, CDR2 LQKENI. There are 17 residues in the CDR3. Written as DNA, the CDR3 is TGTGCCAGCTCACCTCCGGAGGGACTAGCGGGGGCCGATGAGCAGTTCTTC. Translation gives CASSPPEGLAGADEQFF.

The chain couples TRBV4-1 to TRBJ1-1; 12 bases are shared with TRBD1. Germline lookup yields CDR1 MGHRA and CDR2 YSYEKL. Trimming cost V 4 bases and J 5 bases; bases outside gene matches: 8. This CDR3 spans 16 amino acids. Here the CDR3 DNA reads TGCGCCAGCAGCCCCCGGGACAGGGGGCTTGGAACTGAAGCTTTCTTT. Protein sequence: CASSPRDRGLGTEAFF.

The chain recombines TRBV6-5 with TRBJ1-5, with TRBD1 matching 7 bases. The CDR3 contains 13 residues. Germline assignment: CDR1 MNHEY and CDR2 SVGAGI. V was pared by 6 bases and J by 3 bases, with 2 bases of the junction left unmatched. CDR3 region: CASRGQYNQPQHF. The CDR3 region has the DNA TGTGCCAGCAGGGGACAGTACAATCAGCCCCAGCATTTT.

The CDR3 DNA is TGTGCCAGCTCCTCCCAAGGGGCGAGCAATCAGCCCCAGCATTTT. Translated, it gives CASSSQGASNQPQHF. The chain couples TRBV18 to TRBJ1-5; D possibly corresponds to TRBD1 (5 bases). V lost 6 bases and J 1 base, leaving 13 bases between the germline ends. The CDR3 has 15 residues. Germline V gene sequence: CDR1 KGHSH, CDR2 LQKENI.

The V and J genes are TRBV7-2 and TRBJ1-2; no clear D gene. Germline lookup yields CDR1 SGHTA and CDR2 FQGNSA. This CDR3 has 15 amino acids. V was trimmed by 5 bases and J by 5 bases, leaving 18 bases between them. This chain's CDR3 is CASSPASGIGYGYTF. In nucleotides, the CDR3 is TGTGCCAGCAGCCCCGCGTCGGGGATTGGGTATGGCTACACCTTC.

V gene TRBV6-5 combines with J gene TRBJ1-1, with 10 bases that match TRBD1. V trimming: 6 bases; J trimming: 5 bases; junction bases outside the gene matches: 9. The V gene's germline CDR1 is MNHEY and CDR2 SVGAGI. The CDR3 spans 15 residues. For the CDR3, the DNA is TGTGCCAGCAGGGTGGGACAGGGGTTTTATACTGAAGCTTTCTTT. Amino acid sequence: CASRVGQGFYTEAFF.

The rearrangement joins TRBV7-3 to TRBJ2-2; D possibly corresponds to TRBD1 (5 bases). Looked up from germline, CDR1 is SGHTA and CDR2 is FQGTGA. The CDR3 covers 13 residues. The V and J ends lost 2 bases and 5 bases respectively, with 6 bases between them. The CDR3 DNA follows: TGTGCCAGCAGCTTACAGGGAACCGGGGAGCTGTTTTTT. This encodes CASSLQGTGELFF.

The rearrangement joins TRBV14 to TRBJ2-3; 9 bases line up with TRBD2. J gave up 4 bases and V 4 bases, and 33 bases lay outside the gene matches. The CDR3 spans 24 residues. CDR1 is SGHDN, CDR2 FVKESK, per germline. The CDR3 protein is CASSPNRDREVGTWREGPPDTQYF. For the CDR3, the DNA is TGTGCCAGCAGCCCCAACCGGGACCGAGAGGTAGGTACTTGGCGGGAGGGCCCACCAGATACGCAGTATTTT. The full variable domain, its missing parts supplied by reference TRBV14 and TRBJ2-3, is EAGVTQFPSHSVIEKGQTVTLRCDPISGHDNLYWYRRVMGKEIKFLLHFVKESKQDESGMPNNRFLAERTGGTYSTLKVQPAELEDSGVYFCASSPNRDREVGTWREGPPDTQYFGPGTRLTVL.

This sequence joins TRBV6-5 and TRBJ2-1; unclear D gene. Germline CDR1 is MNHEY and CDR2 is SVGAGI. Trimming removed 6 bases from V and 5 bases from J, with 14 bases in between. The CDR3 sequence is 14 residues long. CDR3 sequence reads: CASSPYHSNNEQFF. The CDR3 bases are TGTGCCAGCAGCCCCTACCATTCAAACAATGAGCAGTTCTTC.